This T cell receptor beta chain appears in the sequencing data of a study of blood T cell repertoires in COVID-19. Whole-study context: Acute-phase and convalescent COVID-19 samples originated in the United States, Italy and Spain. Nucleic acid was either cDNA or gDNA, and it came from T cells, B-cell-depleted T cells, or PBMCs.

Methods used by the authors: How many nucleated cells were present was estimated from reference gene primer amplification. TCRdb's copy holds only in-frame clones and misses some; the assay was immunoSEQ multiplex PCR. That table is the source of V, J and clone size, and D and trimming were worked out from the DNA. This sample yields under 75,000 clones, of which more than 75% are seen a single time; under 13% belongs to the top ten. Germline CDR1 and CDR2: SGDLS and YYNGEE. The CDR3 has 14 residues. Trimming stripped 3 bases from V and 6 bases from J, with 15 bases between. The receptor was isolated from a woman aged 18-30 years with acute or convalescent COVID-19. This sequence joins TRBV9 and TRBJ1-2; D gene ambiguous. Material: peripheral blood. The CDR3 DNA reads TGTGCCAGCAGCGCTACCCGTGGTGTGGATGGCTACACCTTC. Translation gives CASSATRGVDGYTF.